One sample yielded the 32 T cell receptor beta chains listed below, sequenced in a study of blood T cell repertoires in COVID-19. Libraries were prepared by immunoSEQ multiplex PCR; TCRdb keeps only in-frame clonotypes and omits some of them. The sample includes fewer than 20,000 clones, roughly 85% of them seen just once. Sequenced sample: peripheral blood. The receptors here all came from an older man in a cohort sampled during active COVID-19.

This sequence joins TRBV5-1 and TRBJ2-1; TRBD2 matches at 9 bases. The germline V gene encodes CDR1 SGHRS and CDR2 YFSETQ. This CDR3 has 15 residues. V shed 3 bases, J shed 7 bases, and the junction held 8 bases outside the gene matches. The CDR3 sequence is CASSYIAGVMNEQFF. CDR3 in DNA: TGCGCCAGCAGCTACATAGCGGGAGTTATGAATGAGCAGTTCTTC.

The chain combines TRBV10-3 with TRBJ2-7; TRBD1 aligns across 7 bases. From germline, CDR1 is ENHRY and CDR2 SYGVKD. J lost 4 bases, V lost 6 bases, and 12 bases had no gene match. The CDR3 covers 15 residues. DNA for the CDR3: TGTGCCATCAGGGATAGGGACAGCGGATTTTACGAGCAGTACTTC. Protein product: CAIRDRDSGFYEQYF.

The chain employs TRBV29-1 and TRBJ2-3; 9 bases fit TRBD1. The ends lost 0 bases at V and 4 bases at J; junction bases unmatched: 11. CDR3 size: 17 residues. The germline V gene has CDR1 SQVTM and CDR2 ANQGSEA. The CDR3 DNA is TGCAGCGTTGAAGATTGGCTTCCGGGACAGGGAGCAGATACGCAGTATTTT. It encodes CSVEDWLPGQGADTQYF.

V is TRBV3-1 (or the pseudogene TRBV3-2) and J is TRBJ1-2; no clear D. The CDR3 has 13 residues. Germline V gene lookup returns CDR1 LGHDT and CDR2 YNNKEL (reference sequence). V dropped 4 bases and J dropped 8 bases, with 14 bases sitting between them. CDR3 protein: CASSPQASSGYTF. CDR3 DNA: TGTGCCAGCAGCCCCCAAGCTTCTAGCGGCTACACCTTC.

J is TRBJ1-1 and V is TRBV18; D is uncertain. Germline V gives CDR1 KGHSH, CDR2 LQKENI. V shed 2 bases and J shed 11 bases, with 12 bases lying between them. The CDR3 totals 12 residues. In DNA, the CDR3 is TGTGCCAGCTCACCAGGGGAGGGTGAGGCTTTCTTT. It specifies CASSPGEGEAFF. Full variable domain (outside the CDR3, taken from reference TRBV18 and TRBJ1-1): NAGVMQNPRHLVRRRGQEARLRCSPMKGHSHVYWYRQLPEEGLKFMVYLQKENIIDESGMPKERFSAEFPKEGPSILRIQQVVRGDSAAYFCASSPGEGEAFFGQGTRLTVV.

The gene calls are TRBV7-8 and TRBJ2-3; 13 bases are a match to TRBD2. The CDR3 extends over 18 amino acids. The trim removed 1 base at V and 0 bases at J, leaving 4 bases unmatched. Germline assignment: CDR1 SGHVS and CDR2 FQNEAQ. For the CDR3, the DNA is TGTGCCAGCAGCTTAGGGACTAGCGGGAGATCTAGCACAGATACGCAGTATTTT. It encodes CASSLGTSGRSSTDTQYF.

This clone came up a few times. This chain uses TRBV4-1 with TRBJ2-3; weak D call: TRBD2 (6 bases). Between the trimmed V and J ends, which lost 1 base and 2 bases, there was a span of 13 bases. The CDR3 has 16 residues. Per the germline V gene, CDR1 is MGHRA and CDR2 is YSYEKL. DNA for the CDR3: TGCGCCAGCAGCCAAGTCGTTAGCGGCCCCACAGATACGCAGTATTTT. It yields the protein CASSQVVSGPTDTQYF.

The genes are TRBV19 and TRBJ2-1, with a tentative D call TRBD1 (6 bases). Germline-derived CDR1 and CDR2 are LNHDA and SQIVND (reference sequence). The CDR3 runs 13 residues. V lost 6 bases, J lost 5 bases, and 11 bases lay in between. The CDR3 coding sequence is TGTGCCAGTAGCTACAGGGAAAACAATGAGCAGTTCTTC. Its protein product is CASSYRENNEQFF.

The J gene is TRBJ2-2, the V gene TRBV6-1; 7 positions match TRBD2. This CDR3 is built from 16 residues. V was pared by 2 bases and J by 2 bases, with 5 bases of the junction left unmatched. Germline lookup yields CDR1 MNHNS and CDR2 SASEGT. CDR3 region: CASSEQGGRNTGELFF. The CDR3 DNA reads TGTGCCAGCAGTGAACAGGGCGGGAGAAACACCGGGGAGCTGTTTTTT.

This clone has a handful of counts. V is TRBV7-9 and J is TRBJ1-2; D is undetermined. Trimming removed 4 bases from V and 4 bases from J, with 13 bases in between. Per germline, CDR1 SEHNR and CDR2 FQNEAQ (reference sequence). The CDR3 is made up of 14 amino acids. DNA of the CDR3: TGTGCCAGCAGCTCTCTCCCGGAGGTCTATGGCTACACCTTC. Translated, it gives CASSSLPEVYGYTF.

The V call is TRBV16, the J call TRBJ1-2, with D perhaps matching TRBD1 (6 bases). This CDR3 is 15 amino acids long. From germline, CDR1 is KGHSY and CDR2 FQNENV. Trimming took off 2 bases at V and 4 bases at J, with 14 bases between the two ends. CDR3 coding DNA: TGTGCCAGCAGCCAAGGAAGACAGGACTTCTATGGCTACACCTTC. This gives the protein CASSQGRQDFYGYTF. Full variable domain (remainder filled in from reference TRBV16 and TRBJ1-2): GEEVAQTPKHLVRGEGQKAKLYCAPIKGHSYVFWYQQVLKNEFKFLISFQNENVFDETGMPKERFSAKCLPNSPCSLEIQATKLEDSAVYFCASSQGRQDFYGYTFGSGTRLTVV.

In DNA, the CDR3 is TGTGCCATCAGTGAAGGTGTTGGGACAGGGAAGAGCTCTGGAAACACCATATATTTT. Translated, it gives CAISEGVGTGKSSGNTIYF. The chain carries TRBV10-3 and TRBJ1-3; 9 nucleotides agree with TRBD1. Germline-derived CDR1 and CDR2 are ENHRY and SYGVKD. With 3 bases clipped from V and 0 bases from J, the junction kept 12 bases outside the gene matches. The CDR3 is made up of 19 amino acids.

The rearrangement joins TRBV7-3 to TRBJ2-7; 9 nucleotides line up with TRBD1. V trimming: 4 bases; J trimming: 3 bases; junction bases outside the gene matches: 13. CDR1 is SGHTA, CDR2 FQGTGA, per germline. The CDR3 contains 17 residues. The CDR3 region is CASSSTAGTGNFYEQYF. For the CDR3, the DNA is TGTGCCAGCAGCTCCACGGCCGGGACAGGGAATTTCTACGAGCAGTACTTC.

The V call is TRBV5-6, the J call TRBJ1-5; 9 bases map to TRBD1. CDR3 length equals 15 residues. Germline trimming cut 2 bases from V and 7 bases from J; bases unmatched to any gene: 7. Germline V gene lookup returns CDR1 SGHDT and CDR2 YYEEEE. The CDR3: CASSFTGGAGQPQHF. The CDR3 DNA is TGTGCCAGCAGCTTTACAGGGGGCGCGGGACAGCCCCAGCATTTT. Full variable domain (remainder filled in from reference TRBV5-6 and TRBJ1-5): DAGVTQSPTHLIKTRGQQVTLRCSPKSGHDTVSWYQQALGQGPQFIFQYYEEEERQRGNFPDRFSGHQFPNYSSELNVNALLLGDSALYLCASSFTGGAGQPQHFGDGTRLSIL.

The chain employs TRBV24-1 and TRBJ2-1; 10 nucleotides agree with TRBD1. Germline V gene sequence: CDR1 KGHDR, CDR2 SFDVKD. This CDR3 has 16 amino acids. J was trimmed by 8 bases and V by 4 bases; bases with no gene match: 10. This CDR3 is CATSDVPGQGRYEQFF. In DNA form, the CDR3 reads TGTGCCACCAGTGACGTCCCGGGACAGGGGAGATATGAGCAGTTCTTC.

The rearrangement uses TRBV19 and TRBJ2-1; TRBD1 agrees at 9 bases. V lost 3 bases, J lost 0 bases, and 6 bases stayed unmatched. The length of the CDR3 is 17 residues. Germline V gives CDR1 LNHDA, CDR2 SQIVND (reference sequence). The CDR3 is CASSMDRGTYSYNEQFF. As DNA, the CDR3 is TGTGCCAGTAGTATGGACAGGGGTACTTACTCCTACAATGAGCAGTTCTTC.

This clone was observed a single time. The genes are TRBV4-1 and TRBJ2-1, with 10 bases lining up with TRBD2. The germline CDR1 and CDR2 sequences are MGHRA and YSYEKL. J was trimmed by 5 bases and V by 4 bases; bases with no gene match: 5. The CDR3 runs 15 residues. In DNA form, the CDR3 reads TGCGCCAGCAGCCGGTCGAGCGGGGGGGACAATGAGCAGTTCTTC. The encoded protein is CASSRSSGGDNEQFF.

Written as DNA, the CDR3 is TGTGCCAGCAGCTTGGTTTTTGGGGCAGAAAAGTACGAGCAGTACTTC. It encodes CASSLVFGAEKYEQYF. V and J are TRBV5-5 and TRBJ2-7; perhaps TRBD1 as D (5 bases). The germline V gene has CDR1 SGHKS and CDR2 YYEKEE (reference sequence). V was shortened by 0 bases and J by 4 bases, with 17 bases between the two germline ends. The CDR3 is made up of 16 amino acids.

The chain combines TRBV29-1 with TRBJ2-1; the D gene is possibly TRBD1 (6 bases). The CDR3 is made up of 13 amino acids. V was shortened by 7 bases and J by 0 bases, with 10 bases between the two germline ends. Germline V gives CDR1 SQVTM, CDR2 ANQGSEA. CDR3 coding DNA: TGCAGCGCCAAGGGGGTCTCCTACAATGAGCAGTTCTTC. This sequence encodes CSAKGVSYNEQFF.

The V gene is TRBV4-2, the J gene TRBJ1-1, with a tentative D call TRBD1 (6 bases). V was shortened by 4 bases and J by 4 bases, with 16 bases between the two germline ends. The CDR3 length is 15 residues. The germline V gene encodes CDR1 LGHNA and CDR2 YNFKEQ. CDR3 nucleotides: TGTGCCAGCAGCCCCGAGGGGGGGGCAGGCACTGAAGCTTTCTTT. This gives the protein CASSPEGGAGTEAFF.

The rearrangement links TRBV28 to TRBJ2-3; 10 bases map to TRBD1. The CDR3 has 15 amino acids. V was clipped by 6 bases and J by 4 bases; unmatched bases: 7. The germline V gene encodes CDR1 MDHEN and CDR2 SYDVKM. DNA for the CDR3: TGTGCCAGCAGAGCTGGGACAGGGGTACCAGATACGCAGTATTTT. It encodes CASRAGTGVPDTQYF.

The J gene is TRBJ2-7, the V gene TRBV6-5, with D unresolved. Germline V lookup: CDR1 MNHEY, CDR2 SVGAGI. Trimming cost V 5 bases and J 0 bases, with 14 bases left between them. There are 15 residues in the CDR3. CDR3 protein: CASSPRGVRSYEQYF. In nucleotides, the CDR3 is TGTGCCAGCAGTCCACGCGGAGTCCGCTCCTACGAGCAGTACTTC.

The chain uses TRBV7-6 and TRBJ2-7; TRBD2 agrees at 13 bases. The V gene end was trimmed by 5 bases and the J gene end by 0 bases; junction bases not matched to a gene: 1. There are 15 residues in the CDR3. Germline V gives CDR1 SGHVS, CDR2 FNYEAQ. The CDR3 sequence is CASSRTSGSSYEQYF. CDR3 in DNA: TGTGCCAGCAGCCGGACTAGCGGGAGCTCCTACGAGCAGTACTTC.

The J gene is TRBJ2-7, the V gene TRBV30; 7 bases fit TRBD2. The CDR3 has 13 residues. The V gene's germline CDR1 is GTSNPN and CDR2 SVGIG (reference sequence). The V and J ends lost 3 bases and 4 bases, in that order; junction bases with no gene match: 6. The CDR3 sequence: CAWSGDSGYEQYF. The DNA of the CDR3 is TGTGCCTGGAGCGGGGATAGCGGGTACGAGCAGTACTTC.

The chain couples TRBV6-5 to TRBJ2-7, with D possibly TRBD2 on 6 matching bases. This CDR3 spans 13 amino acids. Per germline, CDR1 MNHEY and CDR2 SVGAGI. V was cut by 0 bases and J by 7 bases, with 10 bases left in between. The CDR3 DNA sequence: TGTGCCAGCAGTTACTCCGGGACTCTAGAGCAGTACTTC. Its protein product is CASSYSGTLEQYF.

The J gene is TRBJ2-5, the V gene TRBV18; 7 bases are a match to TRBD1. The V gene's germline CDR1 is KGHSH and CDR2 LQKENI. V lost 2 bases, J lost 2 bases, and 2 bases stayed unmatched. CDR3 size: 14 residues. CDR3 protein: CASSPGTAQETQYF. In DNA, the CDR3 is TGTGCCAGCTCACCAGGGACAGCTCAAGAGACCCAGTACTTC.

The rearrangement joins TRBV10-1 to TRBJ2-3; 10 bases map to TRBD2. Germline V gives CDR1 WNHNN, CDR2 SYGVQD (reference sequence). Trimming at V came to 0 bases and at J to 3 bases, leaving 15 bases not matched to a gene. CDR3 length equals 20 residues. The CDR3 sequence: CASSESLGAGGPSRTDTQYF. The CDR3, as DNA: TGCGCCAGCAGTGAGTCTCTTGGAGCGGGAGGGCCCTCAAGGACAGATACGCAGTATTTT.

This clone was seen more than once but under ten times. The CDR3 nucleotides are TGTGCCTGGACCGGACAGGGTTACGAGCAGTACTTC. It specifies CAWTGQGYEQYF. J is TRBJ2-7 and V is TRBV30; 8 bases match TRBD1. This CDR3 is 12 amino acids long. The germline V gene has CDR1 GTSNPN and CDR2 SVGIG (reference sequence). Germline trimming cut 4 bases from V and 4 bases from J; bases unmatched to any gene: 3.

The chain recombines TRBV28 with TRBJ2-5; D call uncertain. Trimming took off 6 bases at V and 2 bases at J, with 4 bases between the two ends. Germline V gene sequence: CDR1 MDHEN, CDR2 SYDVKM. CDR3 size: 11 residues. CDR3 sequence: CASSTQETQYF. The CDR3 DNA reads TGTGCCAGCAGCACACAAGAGACCCAGTACTTC.

The chain couples TRBV4-1 to TRBJ2-2; TRBD2 agrees at 8 bases. The trim removed 3 bases at V and 0 bases at J, leaving 3 bases unmatched. The V gene's germline CDR1 is MGHRA and CDR2 YSYEKL. CDR3 length: 16 residues. The CDR3 loop reads CASSHAGLANTGELFF. CDR3 sequence (DNA): TGCGCCAGCAGCCATGCGGGACTAGCGAACACCGGGGAGCTGTTTTTT.

The chain has TRBV10-3 and TRBJ2-7; D perhaps matches TRBD2 (6 bases). Germline V gene data show CDR1 as ENHRY and CDR2 as SYGVKD. V dropped 3 bases and J dropped 0 bases, with 15 bases sitting between them. The CDR3 spans 16 residues. In DNA form, the CDR3 reads TGTGCCATCAGTGAAATCTCGGGACTGCCCTCCTACGAGCAGTACTTC. As protein: CAISEISGLPSYEQYF.

The V gene is TRBV5-1, the J gene TRBJ2-3; the match to TRBD2 covers 13 bases. Germline V gene sequence: CDR1 SGHRS, CDR2 YFSETQ. The trim removed 3 bases at V and 0 bases at J, leaving 10 bases unmatched. The CDR3 runs 19 residues. The CDR3: CASSSYGTSGDTSTDTQYF. The CDR3 DNA follows: TGCGCCAGCAGCTCCTACGGGACTAGCGGGGATACTAGCACAGATACGCAGTATTTT.